The rows below give T cell receptor beta chains drawn from one sample of a study of blood T cells in healthy people across ages. MiXCR, applied by TCRdb to the 5' RACE reads, yields one record per CDR3 protein. The sample shows hundreds of thousands of distinct CDR3 sequences, roughly 25% of them seen only once. The sample was also linked to a second study, of T cells of mothers and their children.

The sample taken for sequencing was blood. These receptors came from a boy aged 10-17 years in good health. The CDR3 runs from the conserved cysteine through the conserved F or W. D genes are given only for firm matches. Not all rows give a size; the values are once, few, many and, for expanded clones, a class.

D gene	clone size	V gene	CDR3 length	J gene	CDR3 DNA	CDR3 protein
.	.	TRBV28	14	TRBJ2-7	TGTGCCAGCAGTTTAATAGGTCAGAAGTACGAGCAGTACTTC	CASSLIGQKYEQYF
TRBD1	.	TRBV20-1	15	TRBJ1-1	TGCAGTGCTAGAGTAAGGGACAGGGGTTACACTGAAGCTTTCTTT	CSARVRDRGYTEAFF
.	few	TRBV7-2	14	TRBJ1-4	TGTACCAGCAGCTTAGACAGCTCTAATGAAAAACTGTTTTTT	CTSSLDSSNEKLFF
.	.	TRBV2	12	TRBJ1-2	TGTGCCAGCATACAGGATCTCTATGGCTACACCTTC	CASIQDLYGYTF
.	few	TRBV29-1	18	TRBJ2-1	TGCAGCGTTGAAGATCCGAGCGGATCTCGCAGCTCCTACAATGAGCAGTTCTTC	CSVEDPSGSRSSYNEQFF
.	.	TRBV4-3	13	TRBJ2-1	TGCGCCAGCAGCCTAGACACTTTTGGAGAGCAGTTCTTC	CASSLDTFGEQFF
.	.	TRBV29-1	13	TRBJ2-1	TGCAGCGTTGAAGCCCCTACTAGCAATGAGCAGTTCTTC	CSVEAPTSNEQFF
TRBD2	few	TRBV20-1	17	TRBJ2-7	TGCAGTGCTAGAGGGGGACCCCTAGCGGGGGACCCCTACGAGCAGTACTTC	CSARGGPLAGDPYEQYF
TRBD1	few	TRBV7-2	14	TRBJ2-7	TGTGCCAGCATACGGGGCCAGGGGGAGTACGAGCAGTACTTC	CASIRGQGEYEQYF
TRBD2	.	TRBV27	14	TRBJ2-7	TGTGCCAGCAGTTCGGGCGGGAGTACTTACGAGCAGTACTTC	CASSSGGSTYEQYF
.	.	TRBV14	17	TRBJ2-1	TGTGCCAGCAGCCAGGGACCGGGACCAAGCTCCTACAATGAGCAGTTCTTC	CASSQGPGPSSYNEQFF
.	many	TRBV7-9	15	TRBJ2-5	TGTGCCAGCAGCTTAGCGGGTGGGACGGCAGAGACCCAGTACTTC	CASSLAGGTAETQYF
.	.	TRBV29-1	12	TRBJ2-7	TGCAGCGTTGAAGGACAAACATACGAGCAGTACTTC	CSVEGQTYEQYF
.	.	TRBV6-2/TRBV6-3	13	TRBJ1-1	TGTGCCAGCAGAAGCAGGGCCGCCACTGAAGCTTTCTTT	CASRSRAATEAFF
.	.	TRBV4-3	15	TRBJ1-6	TGCGCCAGCAGACCAGAGGCCACAGGGAATTCACCCCTCCACTTT	CASRPEATGNSPLHF
.	.	TRBV3-1	14	TRBJ2-7	TGTGTCAGCAGCCAGACTCTCAAGCGGGTGGAGCAGTACTTC	CVSSQTLKRVEQYF
.	.	TRBV29-1	15	TRBJ1-1	TGCAGCGTTGCATATCACTCAAGGCAGGGCACCGAAGCTTTCTTT	CSVAYHSRQGTEAFF
TRBD2	.	TRBV3-1	15	TRBJ2-1	TGTGCCAGCAGCTTTAGACTAGCGCCCAACAATGAGCAGTTCTTC	CASSFRLAPNNEQFF
TRBD1	.	TRBV10-3	16	TRBJ2-7	TGTGCCATCAGTGAGGTCGGACAGGGGGCGAAGTACGAGCAGTACTTC	CAISEVGQGAKYEQYF
.	few	TRBV6-1	13	TRBJ2-7	TGTGCCAGCAGTCCTATACACACCTACGAGCAGTACTTC	CASSPIHTYEQYF
.	few	TRBV7-9	15	TRBJ2-3	TGTGCCAGCAGGCCCGCGACGGGATCCACAGATACGCAGTATTTT	CASRPATGSTDTQYF
.	few	TRBV15	18	TRBJ2-6	TGTGCCACCAGCAGAGATGCGGAGGGATCCTCTGGGGCCAACGTCCTGACTTTC	CATSRDAEGSSGANVLTF
TRBD2	.	TRBV7-9	15	TRBJ2-3	TGTGCCAGCAGCCGTAGCGGGAGTAACGCAGATACGCAGTATTTT	CASSRSGSNADTQYF
.	.	TRBV7-2	12	TRBJ2-2	TGTGCCAGCAGCCCCATCTTCGGGGAGCTGTTTTTT	CASSPIFGELFF
TRBD1	.	TRBV28	17	TRBJ1-2	TGTGCCAGCAGTTCAGGATGGACAGGGACCGCCAACTATGGCTACACCTTC	CASSSGWTGTANYGYTF
.	few	TRBV6-1	12	TRBJ1-1	TGTGCCAGCAGTGAAGCTGGGACGTTTGCTTTCTTT	CASSEAGTFAFF
TRBD1	.	TRBV7-9	18	TRBJ2-1	TGTGCCAGCGGCCCTAGCCTCCCCGGACAGGGGGGGGGCAATGAGCAGTTCTTC	CASGPSLPGQGGGNEQFF
.	few	TRBV29-1	13	TRBJ1-1	TGCAGCGGCACTGGACAACTGAACACTGAAGCTTTCTTT	CSGTGQLNTEAFF
.	.	TRBV4-3	15	TRBJ1-5	TGCGCCAGCAGCCAAGATCACAACCGAATCCAGCCCCAGCATTTT	CASSQDHNRIQPQHF
.	.	TRBV7-9	12	TRBJ2-7	TGTGCCAGCAGCCCAGACCCGTTCGAGCAGTACTTC	CASSPDPFEQYF
.	.	TRBV19	15	TRBJ2-2	TGTGCCAGTAGTACGAGCGGTATGAACACCGGGGAGCTGTTTTTT	CASSTSGMNTGELFF
TRBD2	.	TRBV15	16	TRBJ2-2	TGTGCCACAACGCTAGCGGGGGGCCAGAATGACGGGGAGCTGTTTTTT	CATTLAGGQNDGELFF
.	once	TRBV2	13	TRBJ1-4	TGTGCCATGACCGGGAGGGTGAATGAAAAACTGTTTTTT	CAMTGRVNEKLFF
TRBD2	.	TRBV5-5	15	TRBJ2-1	TGTGCCAGCAGCTCGGGACTAGCGGGACTACATGAGCAGTTCTTC	CASSSGLAGLHEQFF
.	few	TRBV28	13	TRBJ2-7	TGTGCCAGCGGGGGACTTTACTCCTACGAGCAGTACTTC	CASGGLYSYEQYF
TRBD1	.	TRBV20-1	17	TRBJ2-3	TGCAGTGCTAGATCCTTTAGGGACAGCTCTAGCACAGATACGCAGTATTTT	CSARSFRDSSSTDTQYF
.	.	TRBV12-3/TRBV12-4	13	TRBJ2-5	TGTGCCAGCAGTTTCCAGGGGCTGAAGACCCAGTACTTC	CASSFQGLKTQYF
.	.	TRBV11-2	15	TRBJ2-3	TGTGCCAGCAGCTTAAGCTACTTTGGGTCAGATACGCAGTATTTT	CASSLSYFGSDTQYF
TRBD1	.	TRBV9	15	TRBJ1-2	TGTGCCAGCAGCGTAGACCCAGGGGGTGGCTATGGCTACACCTTC	CASSVDPGGGYGYTF
TRBD2	.	TRBV28	15	TRBJ2-1	TGTGCCAGCAGTTTATTCCGGGAGGGTGTTTTGGAGCAGTTCTTC	CASSLFREGVLEQFF
.	.	TRBV18	15	TRBJ2-3	TGTGCCAGCTCGCCGGGCCTTGGTGCCCCAGATACGCAGTATTTT	CASSPGLGAPDTQYF
TRBD2	few	TRBV6-6	13	TRBJ2-1	TGTGCCAGCAGTTACTCGGGCGGGAGGGAGCAGTTCTTC	CASSYSGGREQFF
.	.	TRBV28	14	TRBJ2-7	TGTGCCAGCACCCGGGACCAGAGCTCCTACGAGCAGTACTTC	CASTRDQSSYEQYF
.	.	TRBV29-1	12	TRBJ2-3	TGCAGCGCCCAGGAGAACTTAGATACGCAGTATTTT	CSAQENLDTQYF
.	few	TRBV28	18	TRBJ2-4	TGTGCCAGCAGTCCCCACGACTTGGGCCCTCAGCCCAAAAACATTCAGTACTTC	CASSPHDLGPQPKNIQYF
.	few	TRBV6-6	16	TRBJ2-7	TGTGCCAGCACCGGGTTAGACCCGGACACCCTCTACGAGCAGTACTTC	CASTGLDPDTLYEQYF